This TCR beta chain was found in a study of neurological immune-mediated disorders. TCRdb re-called the 5' RACE reads through MiXCR, storing one row per CDR3 protein. The table includes around 16,000 distinct CDR3 sequences, 8.5% to 10% detected once. Many counts were recorded for this clonotype. Germline CDR1 is LNHDA and CDR2 is SQIVND (reference sequence). V was trimmed by 8 bases and J by 6 bases, leaving 10 bases between them. This CDR3 has 12 residues. Sequencing was done on a sample of CD8+ T cells from blood. This TCR was recovered from a man aged 50 to 60 in good health. The gene calls are TRBV19 and TRBJ2-2; TRBD1 might be the D (6 bases). CDR3 loop: CASWTEPGELFF. Here the CDR3 DNA reads TGTGCCAGTTGGACAGAGCCCGGGGAGCTGTTTTTT.